The clone carrying this T cell receptor beta chain showed up many times. The antigen is undetermined. The data belong to a study of regulatory T cells in long-lasting Graves disease. Combining iRepertoire HTBI primers with Arm-PCR of CDR3 regions, the authors built TCR beta libraries. TCRdb passed the multiplex PCR reads through MiXCR, listing each CDR3 protein once. The table shows 200,000 to 250,000 distinct CDR3 sequences, with about 18% occurring only once. As to time point: newly diagnosed GD, antithyroid drugs for less than 3 months. Making the TCR library involved RNA that had been extracted from PBMCs. Diagnosing Graves' disease relied on the American Thyroid Association guidelines. Germline V gene lookup returns CDR1 SGHAT and CDR2 FQNNGV. Trimming cost V 1 base and J 7 bases, with 14 bases left between them. This CDR3 contains 15 residues. Overall study findings and caveats: Patients whose Graves' disease persisted exhibited lower TCR diversity than those newly diagnosed. Preferential use of TRBV28, TRBJ1-2 and TRBJ2-5 was seen in persistent disease. What was studied was peripheral blood only, and not thyroid tissue.

This chain uses TRBV11-2 with TRBJ2-1; TRBD1 might be the D (5 bases). This receptor was identified in a female donor with Graves disease. The source material was peripheral blood mononuclear cells (PBMCs), sampled at new diagnosis, from a patient treated with antithyroid drugs. Here the CDR3 DNA reads TGTGCCAGCAGCTTAGGAGACCCAGGGTGGAATGAGCAGTTCTTC. Its protein is CASSLGDPGWNEQFF.